This TCR beta chain was identified in a study of blood T cell repertoires in COVID-19. Study context: From the United States, Italy and Spain came samples of acute and convalescent COVID-19. Nucleic acid was either cDNA or gDNA, and it came from T cells, B-cell-depleted T cells, or PBMCs.

Study processing details: Estimation of nucleated cell counts relied on the amplification of reference gene primers. Using immunoSEQ multiplex PCR, the repertoire was profiled, and TCRdb retains in-frame clones only, with some absent. Clone size and V and J calls were adopted from that table, with D and trimming inferred from the DNA. This sample has fewer than 20,000 clones; about 80% occur once, and the top ten carry about a third. The length of the CDR3 is 13 residues. V trimming: 6 bases; J trimming: 6 bases; junction bases outside the gene matches: 6. Germline CDR1 MNHEY, CDR2 SVGAGI. This clone was observed a few times.

The J gene is TRBJ2-7, the V gene TRBV6-5; 9 bases map to TRBD1. Sequencing input: peripheral blood. This clonotype was obtained from a man between 65 and 80 years old with active or convalescent COVID-19. CDR3 amino acids: CASRPGTGSEQYF. CDR3 coding DNA: TGTGCCAGCAGGCCCGGGACAGGGAGCGAGCAGTACTTC.